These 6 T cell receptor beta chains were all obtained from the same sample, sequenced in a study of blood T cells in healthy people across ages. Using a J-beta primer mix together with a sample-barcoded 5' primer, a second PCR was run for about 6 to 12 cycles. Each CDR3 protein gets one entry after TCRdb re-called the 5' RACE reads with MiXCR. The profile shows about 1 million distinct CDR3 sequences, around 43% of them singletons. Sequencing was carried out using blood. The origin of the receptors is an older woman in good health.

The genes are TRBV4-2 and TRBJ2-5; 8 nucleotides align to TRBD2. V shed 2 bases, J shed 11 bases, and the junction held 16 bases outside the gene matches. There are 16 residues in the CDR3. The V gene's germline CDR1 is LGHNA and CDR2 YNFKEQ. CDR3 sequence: CASSQYTGGPGNEQYF. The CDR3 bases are TGTGCCAGCAGCCAATACACGGGAGGGCCGGGCAATGAGCAGTACTTC.

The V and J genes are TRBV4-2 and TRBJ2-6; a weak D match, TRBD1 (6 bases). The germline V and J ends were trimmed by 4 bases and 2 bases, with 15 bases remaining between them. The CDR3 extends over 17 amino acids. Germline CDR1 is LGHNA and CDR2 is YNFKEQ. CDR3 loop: CASSLRGNCTGANVLTF. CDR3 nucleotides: TGTGCCAGCAGCCTCAGGGGAAACTGTACTGGGGCCAACGTCCTGACTTTC.

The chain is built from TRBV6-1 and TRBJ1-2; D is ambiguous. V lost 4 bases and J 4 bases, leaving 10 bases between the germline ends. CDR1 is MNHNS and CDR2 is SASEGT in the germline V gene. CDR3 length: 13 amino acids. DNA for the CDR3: TGTGCCAGCAGTGGATTTAACGGCTATGGCTACACCTTC. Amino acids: CASSGFNGYGYTF.

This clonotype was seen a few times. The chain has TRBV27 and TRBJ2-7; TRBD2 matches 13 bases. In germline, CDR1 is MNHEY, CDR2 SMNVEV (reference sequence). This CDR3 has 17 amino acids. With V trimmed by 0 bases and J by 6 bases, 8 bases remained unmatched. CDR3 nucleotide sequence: TGTGCCAGCAGTTTATCGTTTCCGGGACTAGCGGGATTCGAGCAGTACTTC. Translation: CASSLSFPGLAGFEQYF.

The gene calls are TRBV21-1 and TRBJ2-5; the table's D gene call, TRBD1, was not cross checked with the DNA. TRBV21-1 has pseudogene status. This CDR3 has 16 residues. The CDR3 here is CASSKRARDKQETQYF. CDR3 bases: TGTGCCAGCAGCAAGCGGGCCCGGGACAAACAAGAGACCCAGTACTTC.

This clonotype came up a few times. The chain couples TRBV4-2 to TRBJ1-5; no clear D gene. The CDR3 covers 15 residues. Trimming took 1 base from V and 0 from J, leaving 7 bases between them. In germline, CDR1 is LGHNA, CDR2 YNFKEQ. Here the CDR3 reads CASSQGSGSNQPQHF. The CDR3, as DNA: TGTGCCAGCAGCCAAGGATCTGGTAGCAATCAGCCCCAGCATTTT.